This T cell receptor beta chain stems from a study of blood T cell repertoires in COVID-19. On the study more broadly: The United States, Italy and Spain were the sources of the acute and convalescent COVID-19 samples.

The CDR3 extends over 15 amino acids. Germline CDR1 SGHTA, CDR2 FQGNSA. V was pared by 5 bases and J by 8 bases, with 13 bases of the junction left unmatched. How the authors handled the data: Reference gene primer amplification yielded estimated nucleated cell counts. Sequencing used immunoSEQ multiplex PCR; TCRdb keeps in-frame clones, though not all of them. Clone size and V and J calls were adopted from that table, with D and trimming inferred from the DNA. The table lists approximately 220,000 clones, around 84% of them singletons. Grouping used clinical history reported by participants in a survey and questionnaire. Resolution of symptoms, clearance, or two negative PCRs was present in recovered Cohort 3 donors.

The sequence was collected from a middle-aged man who had recovered from COVID-19. V gene TRBV7-2 combines with J gene TRBJ1-2; TRBD1 aligns across 8 bases. Source material: PBMCs or T cells enriched from blood (not recorded which). This CDR3 reads CASSPGQGPYSGYTF. For the CDR3, the DNA is TGTGCCAGCAGCCCCGGACAGGGCCCCTATAGCGGCTACACCTTC.